The rows below give T cell receptor beta chains drawn from one sample of a study of beta chain features in type 1 diabetes. Using immunoSEQ multiplex PCR, the repertoire was profiled, and TCRdb retains in-frame clones only, with some absent. Of roughly 230,000 clones listed, about a tenth are singletons. Material: naive CD4+ T cells from blood. The receptors come from a man aged 25-45 years with type 1 diabetes. The CDR3 runs from the conserved cysteine through the conserved F or W. Each record gives: D gene, V gene, J gene, clone size, CDR3 protein, CDR3 DNA. D genes are given only for firm matches. Clone size is not always given. Where it is, it says once, few, many or a class for expanded clones.

d_gene: TRBD1
v_gene: TRBV9
j_gene: TRBJ2-1
abundance: few
CDR3aa: CASSRTGLYYNEQFF
CDR3nt: TGTGCCAGCAGCAGGACAGGACTTTACTACAATGAGCAGTTCTTC

d_gene: -
v_gene: TRBV19
j_gene: TRBJ2-7
abundance: -
CDR3aa: CASSGQRDSYEQYF
CDR3nt: TGTGCCAGTAGCGGACAGAGGGATTCCTACGAGCAGTACTTC

d_gene: -
v_gene: TRBV7-9
j_gene: TRBJ2-5
abundance: few
CDR3aa: CASSLEQETQYF
CDR3nt: TGTGCCAGCAGCTTAGAACAGGAGACCCAGTACTTC

d_gene: -
v_gene: TRBV18
j_gene: TRBJ1-2
abundance: -
CDR3aa: CASQGTTNSYGYTF
CDR3nt: TGTGCCAGCCAGGGCACGACGAACAGCTATGGCTACACCTTC

d_gene: TRBD2
v_gene: TRBV7-3
j_gene: TRBJ2-7
abundance: few
CDR3aa: CASSLEGGGAREQYF
CDR3nt: TGTGCCAGCAGCTTAGAAGGCGGGGGGGCACGCGAGCAGTACTTC

d_gene: -
v_gene: TRBV7-9
j_gene: TRBJ2-6
abundance: few
CDR3aa: CASSLFDSSSGANVLTF
CDR3nt: TGTGCCAGCAGCTTATTCGACTCCAGCTCTGGGGCCAACGTCCTGACTTTC

d_gene: -
v_gene: TRBV7-2
j_gene: TRBJ2-3
abundance: few
CDR3aa: CASSAGTSTDTQYF
CDR3nt: TGTGCCAGCAGCGCCGGGACATCCACAGATACGCAGTATTTT

d_gene: TRBD2
v_gene: TRBV25-1
j_gene: TRBJ2-1
abundance: few
CDR3aa: CASTKRGGYNEQFF
CDR3nt: TGTGCCAGCACCAAGCGGGGGGGATACAATGAGCAGTTCTTC

d_gene: -
v_gene: TRBV5-1
j_gene: TRBJ2-5
abundance: -
CDR3aa: CASSLAHSQETQYF
CDR3nt: TGCGCCAGCAGCTTGGCCCACAGCCAAGAGACCCAGTACTTC

d_gene: -
v_gene: TRBV28
j_gene: TRBJ2-7
abundance: -
CDR3aa: CASSLPQGLGYEQYF
CDR3nt: TGTGCCAGCAGTTTACCACAGGGTTTAGGCTACGAGCAGTACTTC

d_gene: -
v_gene: TRBV7-2
j_gene: TRBJ1-3
abundance: -
CDR3aa: CASSSSTGTIYF
CDR3nt: TGTGCCAGCAGCTCCTCCACCGGCACCATATATTTT

d_gene: TRBD2
v_gene: TRBV5-4
j_gene: TRBJ2-1
abundance: few
CDR3aa: CASSLAGGPHNEQFF
CDR3nt: TGTGCCAGCAGCTTAGCGGGGGGGCCCCACAATGAGCAGTTCTTC

d_gene: -
v_gene: TRBV7-8
j_gene: TRBJ1-5
abundance: -
CDR3aa: CASSLERGSQPQHF
CDR3nt: TGTGCCAGCAGCTTAGAGAGGGGGAGTCAGCCCCAGCATTTT

d_gene: -
v_gene: TRBV5-4
j_gene: TRBJ1-4
abundance: few
CDR3aa: CASSLAGEEKLFF
CDR3nt: TGTGCCAGCAGCTTGGCCGGTGAGGAAAAACTGTTTTTT

d_gene: -
v_gene: TRBV7-6
j_gene: TRBJ1-5
abundance: few
CDR3aa: CASSPTENQPQHF
CDR3nt: TGTGCCAGCAGCCCGACAGAGAATCAGCCCCAGCATTTT

d_gene: -
v_gene: TRBV2
j_gene: TRBJ1-6
abundance: -
CDR3aa: CASSEAGQGNSPLHF
CDR3nt: TGTGCCAGCAGTGAAGCTGGGCAGGGCAATTCACCCCTCCACTTT

d_gene: TRBD1
v_gene: TRBV6-1
j_gene: TRBJ2-2
abundance: few
CDR3aa: CASSEFTGANTGELFF
CDR3nt: TGTGCCAGCAGTGAATTCACAGGGGCGAACACCGGGGAGCTGTTTTTT

d_gene: -
v_gene: TRBV9
j_gene: TRBJ2-1
abundance: -
CDR3aa: CASSVAVLDREQFF
CDR3nt: TGTGCCAGCAGCGTAGCCGTGCTAGATCGTGAGCAGTTCTTC

d_gene: -
v_gene: TRBV25-1
j_gene: TRBJ2-3
abundance: -
CDR3aa: CASSRIAATTDTQYF
CDR3nt: TGTGCCAGCAGTAGGATAGCGGCCACCACAGATACGCAGTATTTT

d_gene: -
v_gene: TRBV19
j_gene: TRBJ2-5
abundance: few
CDR3aa: CASTAGKGETQYF
CDR3nt: TGTGCCAGTACAGCAGGGAAAGGAGAGACCCAGTACTTC

d_gene: -
v_gene: TRBV28
j_gene: TRBJ1-2
abundance: -
CDR3aa: CAGGTRDGYTF
CDR3nt: TGTGCCGGCGGGACGCGAGATGGCTACACCTTC

d_gene: TRBD2
v_gene: TRBV4-2
j_gene: TRBJ2-7
abundance: -
CDR3aa: CASSSLAGSGQQYF
CDR3nt: TGTGCCAGCAGTAGTCTAGCGGGGAGCGGTCAGCAGTACTTC

d_gene: -
v_gene: TRBV7-9
j_gene: TRBJ1-1
abundance: few
CDR3aa: CARQVMNTEAFF
CDR3nt: TGTGCCAGACAGGTAATGAACACTGAAGCTTTCTTT

d_gene: -
v_gene: TRBV7-2
j_gene: TRBJ1-5
abundance: -
CDR3aa: CASSPQSGSNQPQHF
CDR3nt: TGTGCCAGCAGCCCCCAGTCAGGGAGCAATCAGCCCCAGCATTTT

d_gene: -
v_gene: TRBV28
j_gene: TRBJ2-7
abundance: -
CDR3aa: CASSLIGDDFYEQYF
CDR3nt: TGTGCCAGCAGTTTGATAGGAGATGACTTCTACGAGCAGTACTTC

d_gene: -
v_gene: TRBV15
j_gene: TRBJ2-3
abundance: few
CDR3aa: CATSRDIGSDTQYF
CDR3nt: TGTGCCACCAGCAGAGACATTGGCTCAGATACGCAGTATTTT

d_gene: TRBD1
v_gene: TRBV2
j_gene: TRBJ2-7
abundance: -
CDR3aa: CASLRTGSYEQYF
CDR3nt: TGTGCCAGCTTGCGGACAGGGTCCTACGAGCAGTACTTC

d_gene: -
v_gene: TRBV6-6
j_gene: TRBJ2-5
abundance: few
CDR3aa: CASSYSGQETQYF
CDR3nt: TGTGCCAGCAGTTATTCGGGGCAAGAGACCCAGTACTTC

d_gene: -
v_gene: TRBV18
j_gene: TRBJ2-3
abundance: -
CDR3aa: CASSIQPQTDTQYF
CDR3nt: TGTGCCAGCTCTATCCAACCGCAGACAGATACGCAGTATTTT

d_gene: -
v_gene: TRBV4-2
j_gene: TRBJ2-3
abundance: -
CDR3aa: CASSQRVDRSDTDTQYF
CDR3nt: TGTGCCAGCAGCCAACGGGTAGACAGAAGTGACACAGATACGCAGTATTTT

d_gene: -
v_gene: TRBV7-9
j_gene: TRBJ2-1
abundance: -
CDR3aa: CASNPPVRYNEQFF
CDR3nt: TGTGCCAGCAACCCCCCCGTGAGGTACAATGAGCAGTTCTTC

d_gene: -
v_gene: TRBV27
j_gene: TRBJ1-1
abundance: -
CDR3aa: CASSLRQEGEAFF
CDR3nt: TGTGCCAGCAGTTTAAGGCAGGAGGGCGAAGCTTTCTTT

d_gene: TRBD2
v_gene: TRBV7-9
j_gene: TRBJ2-3
abundance: -
CDR3aa: CASSLDPAGGRAQYF
CDR3nt: TGTGCCAGCAGCTTAGACCCAGCGGGGGGGCGTGCGCAGTATTTT

d_gene: -
v_gene: TRBV5-1
j_gene: TRBJ1-5
abundance: -
CDR3aa: CASSGMPGQPQHF
CDR3nt: TGCGCCAGCAGCGGGATGCCAGGGCAGCCCCAGCATTTT

d_gene: TRBD2
v_gene: TRBV13
j_gene: TRBJ2-7
abundance: -
CDR3aa: CASSLGRLAGGQHSYEQYF
CDR3nt: TGTGCCAGCAGCTTAGGCCGACTAGCGGGGGGCCAACACTCCTACGAGCAGTACTTC

d_gene: TRBD2
v_gene: TRBV11-2
j_gene: TRBJ2-1
abundance: -
CDR3aa: CASSSLGGYEQFF
CDR3nt: TGTGCCAGCAGTTCCCTCGGGGGGTATGAGCAGTTCTTC

d_gene: TRBD1
v_gene: TRBV12-5
j_gene: TRBJ1-1
abundance: few
CDR3aa: CASALPPGQHNTEAFF
CDR3nt: TGTGCTAGTGCCCTCCCTCCGGGACAGCATAACACTGAAGCTTTCTTT

d_gene: -
v_gene: TRBV2
j_gene: TRBJ1-1
abundance: -
CDR3aa: CASSSLLRNTEAFF
CDR3nt: TGTGCCAGCAGTTCCCTTCTCAGGAATACTGAAGCTTTCTTT

d_gene: TRBD1
v_gene: TRBV19
j_gene: TRBJ2-2
abundance: -
CDR3aa: CASSRQGGTGELFF
CDR3nt: TGTGCCAGTAGTCGACAGGGCGGCACCGGGGAGCTGTTTTTT

d_gene: -
v_gene: TRBV2
j_gene: TRBJ2-1
abundance: few
CDR3aa: CASTDRWGDAYNEQFF
CDR3nt: TGTGCCAGCACCGACCGATGGGGGGACGCCTACAATGAGCAGTTCTTC

d_gene: -
v_gene: TRBV7-9
j_gene: TRBJ1-2
abundance: few
CDR3aa: CASSLAAEGYGYTF
CDR3nt: TGTGCCAGCAGCTTAGCAGCGGAGGGCTATGGCTACACCTTC

d_gene: TRBD1
v_gene: TRBV4-2
j_gene: TRBJ2-7
abundance: few
CDR3aa: CASSQRDRRDYEQYF
CDR3nt: TGTGCCAGCAGCCAACGGGACAGGCGAGATTACGAGCAGTACTTC

d_gene: -
v_gene: TRBV25-1
j_gene: TRBJ1-4
abundance: -
CDR3aa: CASSDPRDSEKLFF
CDR3nt: TGTGCCAGCAGTGACCCCCGGGACTCTGAAAAACTGTTTTTT

d_gene: -
v_gene: TRBV5-8
j_gene: TRBJ1-1
abundance: -
CDR3aa: CASSLRRTEAFF
CDR3nt: TGTGCCAGCAGCTTGCGGAGGACTGAAGCTTTCTTT

d_gene: TRBD1
v_gene: TRBV4-2
j_gene: TRBJ2-7
abundance: -
CDR3aa: CASSQRGQGAEQYF
CDR3nt: TGTGCCAGCAGCCAACGCGGCCAGGGGGCCGAGCAGTACTTC

d_gene: -
v_gene: TRBV5-6
j_gene: TRBJ2-6
abundance: -
CDR3aa: CASSRLGGSGANVLTF
CDR3nt: TGTGCCAGCAGCCGATTGGGGGGCTCTGGGGCCAACGTCCTGACTTTC

d_gene: TRBD1
v_gene: TRBV6-1
j_gene: TRBJ1-5
abundance: few
CDR3aa: CASSGVDRVGQPQHF
CDR3nt: TGTGCCAGCAGTGGCGTGGACAGGGTCGGCCAGCCCCAGCATTTT

d_gene: TRBD1
v_gene: TRBV7-8
j_gene: TRBJ1-2
abundance: few
CDR3aa: CASSPGTGGSGYTF
CDR3nt: TGTGCCAGCAGCCCTGGGACAGGGGGCTCCGGCTACACCTTC

d_gene: -
v_gene: TRBV29-1
j_gene: TRBJ1-1
abundance: -
CDR3aa: CSVFLQDVRGTEAFF
CDR3nt: TGCAGCGTTTTCCTTCAAGACGTTAGGGGCACTGAAGCTTTCTTT

d_gene: TRBD1
v_gene: TRBV9
j_gene: TRBJ1-5
abundance: -
CDR3aa: CASSRDSSGPQHF
CDR3nt: TGTGCCAGTTCCCGGGACAGCTCGGGACCCCAGCATTTT

d_gene: TRBD1
v_gene: TRBV19
j_gene: TRBJ2-1
abundance: -
CDR3aa: CASSLLPGQGRYNEQFF
CDR3nt: TGTGCCAGTAGTCTCTTACCGGGACAGGGTCGATACAATGAGCAGTTCTTC

d_gene: TRBD2
v_gene: TRBV28
j_gene: TRBJ2-3
abundance: few
CDR3aa: CASSSLGLATSTDTQYF
CDR3nt: TGTGCCAGCAGTTCACTGGGACTAGCCACGAGCACAGATACGCAGTATTTT

d_gene: TRBD2
v_gene: TRBV25-1
j_gene: TRBJ2-3
abundance: few
CDR3aa: CASSSFSGRGGTDTQYF
CDR3nt: TGTGCCAGCAGTTCCTTCTCTGGTCGGGGGGGGACAGATACGCAGTATTTT

d_gene: -
v_gene: TRBV28
j_gene: TRBJ2-6
abundance: -
CDR3aa: CASSFGGANVLTF
CDR3nt: TGTGCCAGCAGTTTCGGGGGGGCCAACGTCCTGACTTTC